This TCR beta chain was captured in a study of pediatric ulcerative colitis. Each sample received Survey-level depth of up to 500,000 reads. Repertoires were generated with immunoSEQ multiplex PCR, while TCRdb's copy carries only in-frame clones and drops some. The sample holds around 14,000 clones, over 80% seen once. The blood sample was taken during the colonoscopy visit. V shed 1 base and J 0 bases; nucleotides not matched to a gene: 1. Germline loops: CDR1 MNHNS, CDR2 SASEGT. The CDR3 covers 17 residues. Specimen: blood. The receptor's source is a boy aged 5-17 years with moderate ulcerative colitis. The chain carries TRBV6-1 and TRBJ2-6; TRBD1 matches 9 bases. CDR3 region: CASSEGTGVSGANVLTF. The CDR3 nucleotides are TGTGCCAGCAGTGAAGGGACAGGGGTCTCTGGGGCCAACGTCCTGACTTTC.